This T cell receptor (beta chain) was captured in a study of CXCR3-negative and CXCR3-positive naive CD8 T cells. Germline V gene data show CDR1 as MGHRA and CDR2 as YSYEKL. This CDR3 spans 15 amino acids. Through 5' RACE with UMI labels, the TRB cDNA libraries were prepared. TCRdb derives one entry per CDR3 protein from the 5' RACE reads, leaving out DNA. Its table records over 150,000 distinct CDR3 sequences. Study-wide findings and caveats: Naive cells positive for CXCR3 carried more hydrophobic TRB CDR3s than CXCR3-negative ones.

A remark on this clonotype: What it binds is unknown.

The TCR was taken from a human donor in good health. Some clones in this sample may be carry-over from other donors' samples. The sample was naive CXCR3+ CD8+ T cells from blood. Subset here: CD45RO-CCR7+CD27+CD95- naive CD8+ T cells expressing CXCR3 (TNR3+). This chain connects TRBV4-1 to TRBJ2-1; TCRdb outputs TRBD2, but without DNA this stays unchecked. CDR3 amino acids: CASTTMTSTYNEQFF.